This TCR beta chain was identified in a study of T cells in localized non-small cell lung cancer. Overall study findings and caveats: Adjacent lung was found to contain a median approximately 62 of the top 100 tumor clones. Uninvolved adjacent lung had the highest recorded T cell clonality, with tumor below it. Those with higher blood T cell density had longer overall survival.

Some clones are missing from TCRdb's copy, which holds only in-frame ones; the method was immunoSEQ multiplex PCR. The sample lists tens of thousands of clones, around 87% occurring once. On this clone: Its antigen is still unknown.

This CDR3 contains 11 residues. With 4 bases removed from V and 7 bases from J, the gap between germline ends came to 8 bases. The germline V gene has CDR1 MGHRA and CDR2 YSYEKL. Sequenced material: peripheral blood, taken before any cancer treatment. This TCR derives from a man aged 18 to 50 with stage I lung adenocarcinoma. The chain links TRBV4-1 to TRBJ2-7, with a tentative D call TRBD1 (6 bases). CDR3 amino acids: CASSLGQEQYF. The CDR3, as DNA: TGCGCCAGCAGCCTAGGACAGGAGCAGTACTTC.